The T cell receptor beta chain under discussion was sequenced for a study of OX40 agonist ivuxolimab in advanced cancers. The V gene's germline CDR1 is MNHNS and CDR2 SASEGT. CDR3 length equals 15 residues. Deletions cut 6 bases from V and 4 bases from J, with 19 bases between. Sequenced by immunoSEQ multiplex PCR; TCRdb stores in-frame clones only, minus some. The repertoire includes roughly 80,000 clones, roughly 80% of them detected once, and around 2% sits in the top ten. Sequenced here: CD4+ or CD8+ T cells sorted from blood, sampled in a trial of the OX40 agonist ivuxolimab. The chain employs TRBV6-1 and TRBJ2-7, with D perhaps matching TRBD2 (6 bases). This TCR came from an adult with an advanced solid tumor such as melanoma, head and neck, liver or kidney cancer. CDR3 protein: CASSPGRLGMYEQYF. The CDR3 DNA sequence: TGTGCCAGCAGCCCCGGGAGACTAGGCATGTACGAGCAGTACTTC.